These 12 T cell receptor beta chains were sequenced from one sample in a study of cytomegalovirus exposure and HLA in healthy donors. The table came from immunoSEQ multiplex PCR; TCRdb's copy has only in-frame clones and leaves some out. This table holds about 280,000 clones, 80% to 90% found once. Material: PBMCs. These receptors were collected from a woman aged 18 to 35 in good health and CMV-seronegative.

The J gene is TRBJ2-7, the V gene TRBV6-5, with 8 nucleotides matching TRBD1. The CDR3 contains 15 residues. The germline V gene has CDR1 MNHEY and CDR2 SVGAGI. Trimming removed 7 bases from V and 1 base from J; junction bases left unmatched: 9. The CDR3 nucleotides are TGTGCCAGCACCCTAGGACAGGGTCGATCCTACGAGCAGTACTTC. Translation: CASTLGQGRSYEQYF.

In its sample, this clone was seen once. The chain recombines TRBV5-6 with TRBJ1-1; D remains unclear. V was cut by 0 bases and J by 4 bases, with 13 bases left in between. The CDR3 has 15 amino acids. The germline V gene has CDR1 SGHDT and CDR2 YYEEEE. Here the CDR3 DNA reads TGTGCCAGCAGCTTGGTTGGGGTTCGGGGCACTGAAGCTTTCTTT. Protein sequence: CASSLVGVRGTEAFF.

The gene calls are TRBV5-4 and TRBJ2-5, with no clear D. V lost 1 base and J lost 2, with 6 bases in between. The germline CDR1 and CDR2 sequences are SGHNT and YYREEE (reference sequence). CDR3 size: 13 residues. The DNA for the CDR3 is TGTGCCAGCAGCTTGACAGAGCAAGAGACCCAGTACTTC. Translation gives CASSLTEQETQYF.

The chain links TRBV25-1 to TRBJ2-7; TRBD2 aligns across 8 bases. The V segment lost 2 bases and the J segment 3 bases; nucleotides outside the gene matches: 12. Germline loops: CDR1 MGHDK, CDR2 SYGVNS. The CDR3 covers 17 residues. The CDR3 protein is CASSEHLKAGGSYEQYF. As DNA, the CDR3 is TGTGCCAGCAGTGAACACTTAAAGGCGGGAGGCAGCTACGAGCAGTACTTC.

Here the CDR3 reads CASSRGTSAEELFF. Here the CDR3 DNA reads TGCGCCAGCAGCCGGGGGACTAGCGCCGAGGAGCTGTTTTTT. V gene TRBV4-3 combines with J gene TRBJ2-2; TRBD2 agrees at 10 bases. The germline V gene has CDR1 LGHNA and CDR2 YSLEER. This CDR3 comprises 14 residues. Trimming at V came to 4 bases and at J to 10 bases, leaving 6 bases not matched to a gene.

This clone showed up just once. The J gene is TRBJ2-7, the V gene TRBV19; perhaps TRBD1 as D (5 bases). Germline V gene data show CDR1 as LNHDA and CDR2 as SQIVND (reference sequence). Between the trimmed V and J ends, which lost 0 bases and 5 bases, there was a span of 11 bases. CDR3 size: 14 residues. CDR3 in amino acids: CASSIEAGYDEQYF. CDR3 bases: TGTGCCAGTAGTATAGAGGCAGGGTACGACGAGCAGTACTTC.

The V gene is TRBV10-3, the J gene TRBJ1-1; TRBD1 agrees at 8 bases. V lost 0 bases and J lost 5; bases outside the gene matches: 2. This CDR3 has 14 amino acids. Per germline, CDR1 ENHRY and CDR2 SYGVKD. The CDR3 spells CAISESQGATEAFF. CDR3 bases: TGTGCCATCAGTGAGTCCCAGGGGGCAACTGAAGCTTTCTTT.

This rearrangement joins TRBV7-2 to TRBJ2-2, with D tentatively TRBD1 (6 bases). The CDR3 length is 15 residues. V lost 3 bases and J 1 base, leaving 9 bases between the germline ends. Germline V gene lookup returns CDR1 SGHTA and CDR2 FQGNSA. CDR3 sequence reads: CASSFQGLNTGELFF. CDR3 nucleotides: TGTGCCAGCAGCTTCCAGGGGTTGAACACCGGGGAGCTGTTTTTT.

This clone was counted only a few times. The CDR3 spells CASMDNTYEQYF. The CDR3 DNA follows: TGTGCCAGCATGGACAACACCTACGAGCAGTACTTC. This chain connects TRBV2 to TRBJ2-7, with TRBD1 as a possible D gene (5 bases). The CDR3 extends over 12 amino acids. The V gene's germline CDR1 is SNHLY and CDR2 FYNNEI. Deletions cut 7 bases from V and 2 bases from J, with 9 bases between.

This clone came up once. The rearrangement joins TRBV27 to TRBJ2-2; 7 bases map to TRBD1. Trimming cost V 6 bases and J 5 bases; bases outside gene matches: 12. CDR3 length equals 16 residues. Germline V gene sequence: CDR1 MNHEY, CDR2 SMNVEV (reference sequence). The CDR3 protein is CASSPNPTGLTGELFF. The CDR3 bases are TGTGCCAGCAGCCCCAACCCGACAGGGCTAACCGGGGAGCTGTTTTTT.

The rearrangement links TRBV7-8 to TRBJ1-3, with 7 positions matching TRBD1. The ends lost 1 base at V and 4 bases at J; junction bases unmatched: 4. The CDR3 runs to 15 residues. Germline values: CDR1 SGHVS, CDR2 FQNEAQ. CDR3 region: CASSLDRGSGNTIYF. The CDR3 nucleotides read TGTGCCAGCAGCTTAGACAGGGGTTCCGGAAACACCATATATTTT.

In DNA form, the CDR3 reads TGTGCCAGCAGAATGGTACAGGGCTACTATGGCTACACCTTC. The encoded protein is CASRMVQGYYGYTF. This chain links TRBV6-5 with TRBJ1-2; D may be TRBD1 (6 bases). The CDR3 covers 14 residues. V was trimmed by 6 bases and J by 3 bases, leaving 14 bases between them. CDR1 and CDR2 from the germline V gene are MNHEY and SVGAGI.